Many counts were recorded for the clone carrying this TCR beta chain. The antigen is not known. By 5'RACE with 10-nucleotide random UMIs, the cDNA was made. Every sequencing run generated in excess of 160 million TCR-beta sequences. These sequences covered 15-18 subjects. Via MiXCR, TCRdb re-called the 5' RACE reads, giving one row per CDR3 protein. The sample has tens of thousands of distinct CDR3 sequences, over 6.5% seen once; the top ten hold 4% to 5.5%. 2 million unsorted PBMCs were stored in RNAlater at -80 °C before RNA extraction. The data stem from a study of neurological immune-mediated disorders. Notes on the study in general: Patients with HTLV-1-associated myelopathy showed the most TCR clonal expansion. Those with multiple sclerosis showed the least, falling below healthy controls.

V was clipped by 3 bases and J by 10 bases; unmatched bases: 4. Germline lookup yields CDR1 MDHEN and CDR2 SYDVKM. This CDR3 is built from 13 residues. Sequenced: PBMCs. The V gene is TRBV28, the J gene TRBJ2-2, with 8 bases fitting TRBD1. This clonotype was sampled from a middle-aged woman in good health. CDR3 region: CASSFRGPTELFF. Written as DNA, the CDR3 is TGTGCCAGCAGTTTCAGGGGGCCGACGGAGCTGTTTTTT.